In its sample, the clone carrying this TCR beta chain was seen a few times. Its cognate antigen is unknown. This entry is derived from a study of T cells after yellow fever vaccination. Overall study findings and caveats: Re-detected after boosting: most primary clones, 96% of CD4 and 88% of CD8. CD4 and CD8 compartments shared a small share of clonotypes.

5'RACE template switching added a universal primer site and UMIs to TCR cDNA. TCRdb reprocessed the 5' RACE reads via MiXCR and lists one record per CDR3 protein. The repertoire holds a few hundred thousand distinct CDR3 sequences, with over 5% as singletons. CDR3 size: 16 residues. Germline lookup yields CDR1 LNHDA and CDR2 SQIVND (reference sequence). The V and J ends lost 6 bases and 4 bases, in that order; junction bases with no gene match: 11. This chain joins TRBV19 and TRBJ1-5; 8 bases are a match to TRBD1. Source: PBMCs, taken 5 days after the yellow fever booster vaccination. The sequence derives from a young man who received the YFV17D yellow fever vaccine. Written as DNA, the CDR3 is TGTGCCAGTAGCGGTCGTGACAGGGGCTTTAATCAGCCCCAGCATTTT. Amino acid sequence: CASSGRDRGFNQPQHF.